Following are 23 T cell receptor beta chains from one sample sequenced in a study of cytomegalovirus exposure and HLA in healthy donors. In the PCR, 60 Vbeta and 13 Jbeta primers were used. Repertoires were generated with immunoSEQ multiplex PCR, while TCRdb's copy carries only in-frame clones and drops some. The sample includes 150,000 to 200,000 clones, roughly 77% seen only once; the top ten take approximately 1.4%. The sample comprised PBMCs. The source is a woman between 45 and 65 years old in good health and CMV-seronegative.

This clone has just one count. The chain has TRBV28 and TRBJ1-1; possibly TRBD1 for D (5 bases). Trimming cost V 6 bases and J 10 bases, with 18 bases left between them. There are 13 residues in the CDR3. Per germline, CDR1 MDHEN and CDR2 SYDVKM. The CDR3 region is CASSLSYGGGAFF. As DNA, the CDR3 is TGTGCCAGCAGCCTCAGCTACGGGGGGGGAGCTTTCTTT. Full variable domain (remainder filled in from reference TRBV28 and TRBJ1-1): DVKVTQSSRYLVKRTGEKVFLECVQDMDHENMFWYRQDPGLGLRLIYFSYDVKMKEKGDIPEGYSVSREKKERFSLILESASTNQTSMYLCASSLSYGGGAFFGQGTRLTVV.

Here the CDR3 DNA reads TGTGCCAGCTCACGACAGGATCTGGATCAGCCCCAGCATTTT. Protein sequence: CASSRQDLDQPQHF. This chain uses TRBV18 with TRBJ1-5; tentative D call: TRBD1 (6 bases). V dropped 4 bases and J dropped 5 bases, with 12 bases sitting between them. This CDR3 region has 14 residues. Germline CDR1 reads KGHSH; CDR2 reads LQKENI.

V usage is TRBV7-2 and J usage is TRBJ1-1, with a tentative D call TRBD1 (5 bases). CDR1 SGHTA and CDR2 FQGNSA come from the germline V gene. The CDR3 has 14 amino acids. V dropped 3 bases and J dropped 6 bases, with 14 bases sitting between them. The CDR3 DNA reads as TGTGCCAGCAGCTTCCTGGGACGGGACTCTGAAGCTTTCTTT. It translates to CASSFLGRDSEAFF.

This clone came up a few times. V is TRBV6-5 and J is TRBJ2-7; D is uncertain. The V end was cut by 6 bases, the J end by 2 bases, with 17 bases between. CDR1 is MNHEY, CDR2 SVGAGI, per germline. The CDR3 is 15 amino acids. The CDR3 bases are TGTGCCAGCAGCCGCCTAGGAGATGGTACCTACGAGCAGTACTTC. Residues: CASSRLGDGTYEQYF.

The J gene is TRBJ1-2, the V gene TRBV29-1, with D possibly matching TRBD1 (5 bases). Trimming cost V 7 bases and J 0 bases, with 12 bases left between them. The CDR3 runs to 13 residues. Germline CDR1 SQVTM, CDR2 ANQGSEA. CDR3 in DNA: TGCAGCGCCGGGGGACGGGCTAACTATGGCTACACCTTC. It is translated as CSAGGRANYGYTF. Complete variable domain (other parts from reference TRBV29-1 and TRBJ1-2): SAVISQKPSRDICQRGTSLTIQCQVDSQVTMMFWYRQQPGQSLTLIATANQGSEATYESGFVIDKFPISRPNLTFSTLTVSNMSPEDSSIYLCSAGGRANYGYTFGSGTRLTVV.

The gene calls are TRBV11-2 and TRBJ2-4; D gene unclear. The germline V gene has CDR1 SGHAT and CDR2 FQNNGV. The germline V and J ends were trimmed by 5 bases and 9 bases, with 8 bases remaining between them. There are 11 residues in the CDR3. The CDR3 protein is CASSPRGIQYF. The CDR3, as DNA: TGTGCCAGCAGCCCCCGAGGCATTCAGTACTTC.

This rearrangement joins TRBV4-1 to TRBJ2-3, with D perhaps TRBD2 (6 bases). Germline-derived CDR1 and CDR2 are MGHRA and YSYEKL. V was shortened by 4 bases and J by 2 bases, with 19 bases between the two germline ends. The CDR3 contains 17 residues. For the CDR3, the DNA is TGCGCCAGCAGCCCCTCACTCCGGGACTCTATCACAGATACGCAGTATTTT. It is translated as CASSPSLRDSITDTQYF.

The genes are TRBV5-1 and TRBJ1-2; D is perhaps TRBD1 (5 bases). Germline V gives CDR1 SGHRS, CDR2 YFSETQ. This CDR3 is 14 amino acids long. V lost 1 base and J lost 3, with 10 bases in between. Here the CDR3 DNA reads TGCGCCAGCAGCTTGTCCATGACAGACTATGGCTACACCTTC. Protein product: CASSLSMTDYGYTF. The full variable domain, in which reference TRBV5-1 and TRBJ1-2 provide the parts outside the CDR3, is KAGVTQTPRYLIKTRGQQVTLSCSPISGHRSVSWYQQTPGQGLQFLFEYFSETQRNKGNFPGRFSGRQFSNSRSEMNVSTLELGDSALYLCASSLSMTDYGYTFGSGTRLTVV.

Written as DNA, the CDR3 is TGTGCCAGCAGCGCATTAACTAGCGGGGGGTACAATGAGCAGTTCTTC. Residues: CASSALTSGGYNEQFF. The rearrangement links TRBV9 to TRBJ2-1; 12 bases fit TRBD2. V dropped 3 bases and J dropped 4; count of bases not matched to a gene: 5. Per germline, CDR1 SGDLS and CDR2 YYNGEE. The CDR3 has 16 amino acids.

V gene TRBV28 combines with J gene TRBJ2-2, with D perhaps TRBD1 (6 bases). The CDR3 totals 12 residues. Germline V CDR1 and CDR2: MDHEN, SYDVKM. V lost 6 bases and J 13 bases, leaving 15 bases between the germline ends. CDR3 region: CASSPGQLRLFF. In nucleotides, the CDR3 is TGTGCCAGCAGCCCTGGACAGCTTCGGCTGTTTTTT.

This clone was seen once. The V call is TRBV9, the J call TRBJ2-5; 8 nucleotides match TRBD2. Germline values: CDR1 SGDLS, CDR2 YYNGEE. The CDR3 is 16 amino acids. The J segment lost 0 bases and the V segment lost 2 bases, leaving 6 bases of the junction unmatched. CDR3 DNA sequence: TGTGCCAGCAGCGTGGAAGCGGGAGTGGACCAAGAGACCCAGTACTTC. It translates to CASSVEAGVDQETQYF.

The chain carries TRBV7-2 and TRBJ2-2; TRBD1 aligns across 8 bases. V was pared by 5 bases and J by 7 bases, with 9 bases of the junction left unmatched. Germline V gene sequence: CDR1 SGHTA, CDR2 FQGNSA. This CDR3 is 15 amino acids long. CDR3: CASSPRTGIGGELFF. The CDR3 coding sequence is TGTGCCAGCAGCCCCAGGACAGGGATCGGCGGGGAGCTGTTTTTT.

The chain couples TRBV27 to TRBJ1-5; 8 bases are a match to TRBD1. The CDR3 totals 15 residues. The germline CDR1 and CDR2 sequences are MNHEY and SMNVEV (reference sequence). Trimming cost V 8 bases and J 2 bases; bases outside gene matches: 8. Here the CDR3 DNA reads TGTGCCAGCGCGGACAGGGACGGGGGCAATCAGCCCCAGCATTTT. Translation gives CASADRDGGNQPQHF.

About this clone itself: The germline gene is not matched at one end of the junction; a read error may be the cause. The V gene is TRBV7-9, the J gene TRBJ2-7; D gene uncertain. CDR3 size: 14 residues. CDR1 and CDR2 from the germline V gene are SEHNR and FQNEAQ (reference sequence). The CDR3 here is CSSSLGAVSYEQYF. CDR3 bases: TGTTCCAGCAGCTTAGGCGCTGTTTCCTACGAGCAGTACTTC.

This rearrangement joins TRBV19 to TRBJ1-2, with 9 bases matching TRBD1. The V gene end was trimmed by 7 bases and the J gene end by 3 bases; junction bases not matched to a gene: 9. This CDR3 has 15 amino acids. CDR1 and CDR2 (germline): LNHDA, SQIVND (reference sequence). The CDR3 coding sequence is TGTGCCAGTACCCTGGGGACAGGGAGTCACTATGGCTACACCTTC. It codes for CASTLGTGSHYGYTF.

The chain links TRBV19 to TRBJ2-7; 8 bases line up with TRBD1. V trimming: 3 bases; J trimming: 3 bases; junction bases outside the gene matches: 7. Germline V gene sequence: CDR1 LNHDA, CDR2 SQIVND (reference sequence). The CDR3 sequence is 15 residues long. The CDR3 region is CASSIRGQGGYEQYF. The CDR3 bases are TGTGCCAGTAGTATCAGAGGACAGGGAGGCTACGAGCAGTACTTC.

This clone has a single count. The V gene is TRBV11-3, the J gene TRBJ2-3; a weak D match, TRBD2 (5 bases). Per the germline V gene, CDR1 is SGHNT and CDR2 is YENEEA. This CDR3 contains 14 residues. With 5 bases removed from V and 0 bases from J, the gap between germline ends came to 9 bases. The CDR3 DNA sequence: TGTGCCAGCAGCCCTCGGACTAGCACAGATACGCAGTATTTT. This gives the protein CASSPRTSTDTQYF. Together with reference TRBV11-3 and TRBJ2-3, the CDR3 gives the full variable domain: EAGVVQSPRYKIIEKKQPVAFWCNPISGHNTLYWYLQNLGQGPELLIRYENEEAVDDSQLPKDRFSAERLKGVDSTLKIQPAELGDSAVYLCASSPRTSTDTQYFGPGTRLTVL.

The chain carries TRBV6-4 and TRBJ2-5, with D perhaps matching TRBD2 (6 bases). The CDR3 has 15 residues. Looked up from germline, CDR1 is MRHNA and CDR2 is SNTAGT. The V gene lost 4 bases and the J gene lost 3 bases, with 15 bases spanning the gap. CDR3 sequence reads: CASSASGGKEETQYF. CDR3 nucleotide sequence: TGTGCCAGCAGTGCCTCCGGCGGGAAAGAAGAGACCCAGTACTTC.

The chain carries TRBV7-8 and TRBJ2-7; 10 bases match TRBD2. CDR3 size: 16 residues. The V and J ends lost 2 bases and 3 bases, in that order; junction bases with no gene match: 7. Germline CDR1 and CDR2: SGHVS and FQNEAQ. This CDR3 is CASSLITSGAGYEQYF. CDR3 nucleotides: TGTGCCAGCAGCTTAATCACTAGCGGGGCGGGCTACGAGCAGTACTTC.

This clone was detected only a few times. This chain uses TRBV6-4 with TRBJ2-3; 8 nucleotides agree with TRBD1. Trimming at V came to 6 bases and at J to 0 bases, leaving 2 bases not matched to a gene. The germline V gene has CDR1 MRHNA and CDR2 SNTAGT. The CDR3 contains 14 residues. The CDR3 region is CASSRDRSTDTQYF. CDR3 in DNA: TGTGCCAGCAGCCGGGACAGGAGCACAGATACGCAGTATTTT.

The rearrangement uses TRBV29-1 and TRBJ2-7; possibly TRBD1 for D (6 bases). CDR1 and CDR2 from the germline V gene are SQVTM and ANQGSEA. Trimming pared 2 bases from V and 0 bases from J, leaving 17 bases between. The CDR3 sequence is 16 residues long. In DNA, the CDR3 is TGCAGCGTTGAACTTATAAGCGGACAGTCCTCCTACGAGCAGTACTTC. It codes for CSVELISGQSSYEQYF.

CDR3 DNA sequence: TGTGCCAGCAGTCGGGCGGGAGTAGGCGACGAGCAGTACTTC. It specifies CASSRAGVGDEQYF. V usage is TRBV9 and J usage is TRBJ2-7; 7 bases fit TRBD2. With V trimmed by 5 bases and J by 5 bases, 10 bases remained unmatched. This CDR3 region has 14 residues. Germline values: CDR1 SGDLS, CDR2 YYNGEE.

The rearrangement uses TRBV9 and TRBJ1-1; TRBD1 matches 8 bases. With 3 bases clipped from V and 1 base from J, the junction kept 5 bases outside the gene matches. CDR3 length equals 15 residues. CDR1 SGDLS and CDR2 YYNGEE come from the germline V gene. The CDR3 DNA sequence: TGTGCCAGCAGCGCCCCACAGGGGGGGAACACTGAAGCTTTCTTT. Its protein is CASSAPQGGNTEAFF.